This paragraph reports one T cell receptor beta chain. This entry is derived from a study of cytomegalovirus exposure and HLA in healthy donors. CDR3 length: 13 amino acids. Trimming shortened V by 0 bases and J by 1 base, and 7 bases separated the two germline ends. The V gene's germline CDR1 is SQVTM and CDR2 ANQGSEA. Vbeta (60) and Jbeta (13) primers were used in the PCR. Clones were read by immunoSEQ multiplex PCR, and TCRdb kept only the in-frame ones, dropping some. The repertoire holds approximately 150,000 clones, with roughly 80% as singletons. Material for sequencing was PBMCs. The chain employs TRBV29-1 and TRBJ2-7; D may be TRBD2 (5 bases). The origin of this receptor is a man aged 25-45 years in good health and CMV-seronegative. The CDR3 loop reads CSVEDRDSYEQYF. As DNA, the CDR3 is TGCAGCGTTGAAGATCGGGATTCCTACGAGCAGTACTTC.